These 24 T cell receptor beta chains share one sample of origin, sequenced in a study of blood T cell repertoires in COVID-19. Clones were read by immunoSEQ multiplex PCR, and TCRdb kept only the in-frame ones, dropping some. The table records 70,000 or so clones, roughly four fifths of them present only once. The specimen sequenced was peripheral blood. The receptors were gathered from a man between 60 and 75 years old with COVID-19, enrolled during active disease.

This chain links TRBV30 with TRBJ1-3; D possibly corresponds to TRBD1 (5 bases). Between the trimmed V and J ends, which lost 4 bases and 4 bases, there was a span of 11 bases. The CDR3 runs to 13 residues. Germline V gene lookup returns CDR1 GTSNPN and CDR2 SVGIG (reference sequence). CDR3 DNA sequence: TGTGCCTGGACAGGGCCCGAAGGAAACACCATATATTTT. This gives the protein CAWTGPEGNTIYF.

In this sample, this clone turned up once. The J gene is TRBJ2-3, the V gene TRBV7-2; no clear D. V shed 4 bases and J shed 8 bases, with 16 bases lying between them. Looked up from germline, CDR1 is SGHTA and CDR2 is FQGNSA. The CDR3 is 14 residues long. CDR3 residues: CASSYRPQTRTQYF. The DNA for the CDR3 is TGTGCCAGCAGCTACCGGCCCCAGACTCGTACGCAGTATTTT.

The chain joins TRBV11-3 to TRBJ2-7, with 7 positions matching TRBD1. This CDR3 comprises 14 residues. In germline, CDR1 is SGHNT, CDR2 YENEEA. The V and J ends lost 0 bases and 7 bases, in that order; junction bases with no gene match: 6. CDR3 DNA sequence: TGTGCCAGCAGCTTAGATGACAGGGTGGGAGAGCAGTACTTC. It codes for CASSLDDRVGEQYF.

The J gene is TRBJ1-5, the V gene TRBV5-5; D remains ambiguous. The V gene lost 5 bases and the J gene lost 0 bases, with 9 bases spanning the gap. Germline V CDR1 and CDR2: SGHKS, YYEKEE (reference sequence). This CDR3 contains 14 residues. CDR3 protein: CASSFENSNQPQHF. For the CDR3, the DNA is TGTGCCAGCAGTTTTGAGAATAGCAATCAGCCCCAGCATTTT.

The rearrangement joins TRBV7-2 to TRBJ2-1; TRBD2 agrees at 9 bases. CDR3 length: 15 residues. With 3 bases clipped from V and 0 bases from J, the junction kept 0 bases outside the gene matches. Germline lookup yields CDR1 SGHTA and CDR2 FQGNSA. Written as DNA, the CDR3 is TGTGCCAGCAGCTTTAGCGGGAGCTCCTACAATGAGCAGTTCTTC. It yields the protein CASSFSGSSYNEQFF.

This clone was seen a single time. The chain combines TRBV30 with TRBJ1-6; a possible D gene is TRBD1 (6 bases). The CDR3 runs 14 residues. Germline V CDR1 and CDR2: GTSNPN, SVGIG (reference sequence). The V end lost 5 bases, the J end lost 11 bases, and 19 bases lay between the germline ends. CDR3 region: CAWDTDRKKPPLHF. CDR3 nucleotide sequence: TGTGCCTGGGATACCGACAGGAAGAAACCACCCCTCCACTTT.

The chain carries TRBV5-4 and TRBJ2-2, with 7 bases identical to TRBD1. The germline gives CDR1 SGHNT, CDR2 YYREEE (reference sequence). There are 15 residues in the CDR3. After removal of 2 bases from V and 7 bases from J, the junction contained 8 bases not matched to a gene. The CDR3 spells CASSLGGPKLGELFF. DNA of the CDR3: TGTGCCAGCAGCTTAGGGGGCCCTAAGCTCGGGGAGCTGTTTTTT. Complete variable domain (other parts from reference TRBV5-4 and TRBJ2-2): ETGVTQSPTHLIKTRGQQVTLRCSSQSGHNTVSWYQQALGQGPQFIFQYYREEENGRGNFPPRFSGLQFPNYSSELNVNALELDDSALYLCASSLGGPKLGELFFGEGSRLTVL.

The CDR3 protein is CATSDQGTSGSTDTQYF. The CDR3, as DNA: TGTGCCACCAGTGACCAAGGGACTAGCGGGAGCACAGATACGCAGTATTTT. V and J are TRBV24-1 and TRBJ2-3; 12 nucleotides agree with TRBD2. CDR1 is KGHDR, CDR2 SFDVKD, per germline. CDR3 length: 17 residues. The trim removed 4 bases at V and 0 bases at J, leaving 4 bases unmatched.

In DNA form, the CDR3 reads TGTGCCAGCAGAAGCGGGGGGACAGGGGGAGGCTACACCTTC. Translation: CASRSGGTGGGYTF. The chain uses TRBV6-5 and TRBJ1-2; the match to TRBD1 covers 11 bases. V was clipped by 6 bases and J by 8 bases; unmatched bases: 8. The germline V gene encodes CDR1 MNHEY and CDR2 SVGAGI. The CDR3 has 14 amino acids.

The chain links TRBV5-1 to TRBJ2-7; D might be TRBD1 (5 bases). This CDR3 comprises 14 residues. The V end was cut by 4 bases, the J end by 3 bases, with 14 bases between. Germline CDR1 reads SGHRS; CDR2 reads YFSETQ. CDR3 DNA: TGCGCCAGCAGCCCCGCCACCAGGGACTACGAGCAGTACTTC. Amino acids: CASSPATRDYEQYF.

This clone was seen a single time. This chain joins TRBV7-3 and TRBJ2-2; D gene ambiguous. CDR3 length: 14 residues. Germline loops: CDR1 SGHTA, CDR2 FQGTGA. The germline V and J ends were trimmed by 5 bases and 7 bases, with 14 bases remaining between them. CDR3 bases: TGTGCCAGCAGCCCCAATACGGGTATCGGGGAGCTGTTTTTT. Translation gives CASSPNTGIGELFF.

For the CDR3, the DNA is TGCGCCAGCAACGAACAGCCGATCCAAAGCAATCAGCCCCAGCATTTT. Protein sequence: CASNEQPIQSNQPQHF. The chain uses TRBV5-1 and TRBJ1-5, with D unclear. Germline lookup yields CDR1 SGHRS and CDR2 YFSETQ. The CDR3 is 16 residues long. V was shortened by 6 bases and J by 1 base, with 17 bases between the two germline ends.

At least ten counts were recorded for this clone. V and J are TRBV3-1 (or the pseudogene TRBV3-2) and TRBJ2-6; no clear D gene. CDR1 LGHDT and CDR2 YNNKEL come from the germline V gene (reference sequence). This CDR3 has 13 residues. The V and J ends lost 7 bases and 0 bases respectively, with 4 bases between them. This CDR3 reads CASTRSGANVLTF. The CDR3 region has the DNA TGTGCCAGCACTCGCTCTGGGGCCAACGTCCTGACTTTC.

The rearrangement uses TRBV12-3 or TRBV12-4 and TRBJ1-1, with D unresolved. The V and J ends lost 3 bases and 1 base respectively, with 6 bases between them. CDR3 length: 13 residues. Written as DNA, the CDR3 is TGTGCCAGCAGTTTCTCCAGGAACACTGAAGCTTTCTTT. It translates to CASSFSRNTEAFF.

The chain recombines TRBV19 with TRBJ2-7, with 7 positions matching TRBD2. J lost 0 bases, V lost 2 bases, and 4 bases had no gene match. The CDR3 contains 15 residues. Per the germline V gene, CDR1 is LNHDA and CDR2 is SQIVND (reference sequence). The CDR3 spells CASSIKLAGSYEQYF. CDR3 nucleotides: TGTGCCAGTAGTATAAAATTAGCGGGCTCCTACGAGCAGTACTTC.

This clone was seen a handful of times. The chain carries TRBV6-5 and TRBJ1-2; D unresolved. V lost 2 bases, J lost 4 bases, and 11 bases lay in between. The CDR3 extends over 14 amino acids. The germline CDR1 and CDR2 sequences are MNHEY and SVGAGI. This CDR3 reads CASSYTHTAYGYTF. The CDR3, as DNA: TGTGCCAGCAGTTACACCCACACCGCCTATGGCTACACCTTC.

The chain combines TRBV15 with TRBJ1-6; D remains unclear. The germline gives CDR1 LNHNV, CDR2 YYDKDF (reference sequence). V lost 3 bases and J 6 bases, leaving 6 bases between the germline ends. The CDR3 contains 13 residues. The CDR3 loop reads CATSREINSPLHF. CDR3 nucleotide sequence: TGTGCCACCAGCAGGGAGATTAATTCACCCCTCCACTTT.

The chain uses TRBV7-9 and TRBJ2-1; 13 bases agree with TRBD2. CDR3 length equals 17 residues. V was clipped by 1 base and J by 3 bases; unmatched bases: 3. Per germline, CDR1 SEHNR and CDR2 FQNEAQ (reference sequence). DNA for the CDR3: TGTGCCAGCAGCTTAGTACTAGCGGGAGGGATCTACAATGAGCAGTTCTTC. As protein: CASSLVLAGGIYNEQFF.

Only one count was recorded for this clone. The V and J genes are TRBV7-9 and TRBJ2-6, with D uncertain. The CDR3 runs to 16 residues. The V end was cut by 1 base, the J end by 0 bases, with 7 bases between. From germline, CDR1 is SEHNR and CDR2 FQNEAQ (reference sequence). In DNA, the CDR3 is TGTGCCAGCAGCTTAGTCGGCGGCTCTGGGGCCAACGTCCTGACTTTC. Protein: CASSLVGGSGANVLTF. Using reference TRBV7-9 and TRBJ2-6 for the parts outside the CDR3, the full variable domain is DTGVSQNPRHKITKRGQNVTFRCDPISEHNRLYWYRQTLGQGPEFLTYFQNEAQLEKSRLLSDRFSAERPKGSFSTLEIQRTEQGDSAMYLCASSLVGGSGANVLTFGAGSRLTVL.

The chain has TRBV6-5 and TRBJ1-5; 7 bases are a match to TRBD1. The CDR3 consists of 14 residues. From germline, CDR1 is MNHEY and CDR2 SVGAGI. V was pared by 7 bases and J by 4 bases, with 7 bases of the junction left unmatched. The CDR3 DNA reads TGTGCCAGCACCCCGACAGGGAGGAATCAGCCCCAGCATTTT. It specifies CASTPTGRNQPQHF.

V gene TRBV5-6 combines with J gene TRBJ2-2; D gene ambiguous. V dropped 3 bases and J dropped 1 base, with 10 bases sitting between them. Germline V gene lookup returns CDR1 SGHDT and CDR2 YYEEEE. The CDR3 contains 15 residues. The CDR3 loop reads CASSSAPGNTGELFF. The CDR3 DNA reads TGTGCCAGCAGCTCGGCCCCAGGGAACACCGGGGAGCTGTTTTTT.

The chain links TRBV7-2 to TRBJ2-5; 12 bases align to TRBD2. The junction had 4 bases not matched to a gene; V was cut back by 5 bases and J by 3 bases. Germline V gives CDR1 SGHTA, CDR2 FQGNSA. This CDR3 comprises 15 residues. The CDR3 DNA reads TGTGCCAGCAGCCTACTAGCGGGGGGTAAAGAGACCCAGTACTTC. The encoded protein is CASSLLAGGKETQYF.

V usage is TRBV5-6 and J usage is TRBJ2-7; D is perhaps TRBD2 (5 bases). Germline V gives CDR1 SGHDT, CDR2 YYEEEE. The V and J ends lost 1 base and 0 bases respectively, with 8 bases between them. The CDR3 sequence is 14 residues long. The CDR3 DNA reads as TGTGCCAGCAGCTTGCGGGCGGGCTCCTACGAGCAGTACTTC. Amino acids: CASSLRAGSYEQYF.

V is TRBV2 and J is TRBJ1-6; 10 bases line up with TRBD1. The germline CDR1 and CDR2 sequences are SNHLY and FYNNEI. Losses at the gene ends were 6 bases for V and 6 bases for J; bases not matched to a gene: 8. The CDR3 consists of 16 residues. CDR3 sequence reads: CASREIRDRGNSPLHF. The CDR3 region has the DNA TGTGCCAGCAGGGAGATCCGGGACAGGGGTAATTCACCCCTCCACTTT. The full variable domain, in which reference TRBV2 and TRBJ1-6 provide the parts outside the CDR3, is EPEVTQTPSHQVTQMGQEVILRCVPISNHLYFYWYRQILGQKVEFLVSFYNNEISEKSEIFDDQFSVERPDGSNFTLKIRSTKLEDSAMYFCASREIRDRGNSPLHFGNGTRLTVT.